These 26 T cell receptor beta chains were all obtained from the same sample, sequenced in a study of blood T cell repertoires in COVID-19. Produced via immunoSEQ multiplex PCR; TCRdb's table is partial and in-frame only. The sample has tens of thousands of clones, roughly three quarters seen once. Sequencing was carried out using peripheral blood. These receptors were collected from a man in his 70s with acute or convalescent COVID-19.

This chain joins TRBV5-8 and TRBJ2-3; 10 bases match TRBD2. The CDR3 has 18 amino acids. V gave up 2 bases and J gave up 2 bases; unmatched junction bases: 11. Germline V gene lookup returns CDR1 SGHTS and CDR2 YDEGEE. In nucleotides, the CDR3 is TGTGCCAGCAGCTTCCCCTGGCAACTAGCGGGGTTCACAGATACGCAGTATTTT. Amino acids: CASSFPWQLAGFTDTQYF.

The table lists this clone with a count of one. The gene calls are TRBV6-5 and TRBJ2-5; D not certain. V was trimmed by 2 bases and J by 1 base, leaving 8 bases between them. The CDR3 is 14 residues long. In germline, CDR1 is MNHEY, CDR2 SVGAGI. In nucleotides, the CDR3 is TGTGCCAGCAGTTACAGTCAGATCCAAGAGACCCAGTACTTC. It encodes CASSYSQIQETQYF.

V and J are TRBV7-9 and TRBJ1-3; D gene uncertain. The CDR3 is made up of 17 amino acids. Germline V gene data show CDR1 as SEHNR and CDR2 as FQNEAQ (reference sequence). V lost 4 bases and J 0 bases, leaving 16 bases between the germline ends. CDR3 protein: CASSSTIHRDSGNTIYF. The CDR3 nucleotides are TGTGCCAGCAGCTCGACCATCCACCGGGACTCTGGAAACACCATATATTTT.

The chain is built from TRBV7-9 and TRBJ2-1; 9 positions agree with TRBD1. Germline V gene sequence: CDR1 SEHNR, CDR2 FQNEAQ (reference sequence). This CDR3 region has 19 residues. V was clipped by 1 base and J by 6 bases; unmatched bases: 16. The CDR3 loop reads CASSLVGEYRGQRINEQFF. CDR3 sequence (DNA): TGTGCCAGCAGCTTAGTGGGGGAGTACAGGGGGCAGCGGATCAATGAGCAGTTCTTC.

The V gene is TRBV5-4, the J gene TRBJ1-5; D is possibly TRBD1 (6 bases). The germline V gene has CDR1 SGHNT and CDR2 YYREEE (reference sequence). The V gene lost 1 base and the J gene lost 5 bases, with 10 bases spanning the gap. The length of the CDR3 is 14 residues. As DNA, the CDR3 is TGTGCCAGCAGCTTGAGTGGGGGCGATCAGCCCCAGCATTTT. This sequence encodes CASSLSGGDQPQHF.

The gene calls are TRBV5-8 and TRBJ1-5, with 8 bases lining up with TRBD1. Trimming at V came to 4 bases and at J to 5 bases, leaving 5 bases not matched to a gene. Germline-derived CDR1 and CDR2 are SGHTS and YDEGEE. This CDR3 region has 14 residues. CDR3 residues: CASSPLTGDQPQHF. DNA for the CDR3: TGTGCCAGCAGCCCTCTGACAGGGGATCAGCCCCAGCATTTT.

CDR3: CASSEPGTGFTEAFF. In DNA, the CDR3 is TGTGCCAGCAGCGAACCCGGGACAGGCTTCACTGAAGCTTTCTTT. The chain has TRBV7-9 and TRBJ1-1, with 8 bases matching TRBD1. This CDR3 has 15 amino acids. From germline, CDR1 is SEHNR and CDR2 FQNEAQ (reference sequence). Trimming took 5 bases from V and 4 from J; bases not matched to a gene: 9. Full variable domain (rest looked up from reference TRBV7-9 and TRBJ1-1): DTGVSQNPRHKITKRGQNVTFRCDPISEHNRLYWYRQTLGQGPEFLTYFQNEAQLEKSRLLSDRFSAERPKGSFSTLEIQRTEQGDSAMYLCASSEPGTGFTEAFFGQGTRLTVV.

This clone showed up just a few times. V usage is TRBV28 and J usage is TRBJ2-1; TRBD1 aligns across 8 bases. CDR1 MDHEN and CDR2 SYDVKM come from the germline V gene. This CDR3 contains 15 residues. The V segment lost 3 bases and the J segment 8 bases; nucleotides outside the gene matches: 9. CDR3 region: CASSLSGTGGDEQFF. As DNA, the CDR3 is TGTGCCAGCAGTTTGTCCGGGACAGGCGGTGATGAGCAGTTCTTC.

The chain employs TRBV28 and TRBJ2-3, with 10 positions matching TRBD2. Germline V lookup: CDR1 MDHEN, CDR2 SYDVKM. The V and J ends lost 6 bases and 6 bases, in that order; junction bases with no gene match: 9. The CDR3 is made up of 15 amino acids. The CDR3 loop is CASRGSAGGLDTQYF. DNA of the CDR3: TGTGCCAGCAGGGGATCAGCGGGGGGGCTTGATACGCAGTATTTT.

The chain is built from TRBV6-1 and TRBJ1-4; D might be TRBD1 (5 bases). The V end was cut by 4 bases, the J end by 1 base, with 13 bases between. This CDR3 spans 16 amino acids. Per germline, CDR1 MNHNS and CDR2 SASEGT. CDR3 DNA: TGTGCCAGCAGTGGGGGTTCAGGGATAACTAATGAAAAACTGTTTTTT. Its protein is CASSGGSGITNEKLFF.

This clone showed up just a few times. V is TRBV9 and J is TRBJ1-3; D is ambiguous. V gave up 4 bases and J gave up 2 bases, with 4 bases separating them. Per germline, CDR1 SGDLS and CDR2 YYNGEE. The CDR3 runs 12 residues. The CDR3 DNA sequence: TGTGCCAGCAGCCGTACTGGAAACACCATATATTTT. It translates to CASSRTGNTIYF.

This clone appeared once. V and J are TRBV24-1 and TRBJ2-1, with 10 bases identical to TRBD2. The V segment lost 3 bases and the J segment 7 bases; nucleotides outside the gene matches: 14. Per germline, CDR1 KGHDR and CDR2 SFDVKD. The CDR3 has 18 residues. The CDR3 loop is CATSDTREASGGRNEQFF. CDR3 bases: TGTGCCACCAGTGATACCCGAGAGGCTAGCGGGGGTAGAAATGAGCAGTTCTTC.

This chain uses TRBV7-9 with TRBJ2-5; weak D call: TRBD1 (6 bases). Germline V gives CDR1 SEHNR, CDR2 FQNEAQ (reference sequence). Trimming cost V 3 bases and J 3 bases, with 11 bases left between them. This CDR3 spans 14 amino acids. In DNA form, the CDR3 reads TGTGCCAGCAGCTTCGAACACAGGGAAGAGACCCAGTACTTC. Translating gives CASSFEHREETQYF.

DNA of the CDR3: TGTGCCAGCAGCGGTAGTTCTAACTATGGCTACACCTTC. This gives the protein CASSGSSNYGYTF. The V gene is TRBV5-6, the J gene TRBJ1-2; D ambiguous. This CDR3 has 13 amino acids. The germline gives CDR1 SGHDT, CDR2 YYEEEE. The V gene lost 4 bases and the J gene lost 0 bases, with 7 bases spanning the gap.

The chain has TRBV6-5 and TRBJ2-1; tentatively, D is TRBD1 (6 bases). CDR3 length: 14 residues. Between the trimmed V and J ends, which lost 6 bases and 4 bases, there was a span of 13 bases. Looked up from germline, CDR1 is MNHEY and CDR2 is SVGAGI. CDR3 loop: CASRGDTIYNEQFF. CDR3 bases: TGTGCCAGCAGGGGGGACACAATTTACAATGAGCAGTTCTTC.

The chain's CDR3 is CASSLDRKSYEQYF. CDR3 DNA: TGTGCCAGCAGTTTGGACAGAAAATCCTACGAGCAGTACTTC. The chain combines TRBV6-5 with TRBJ2-7, with a weak D call TRBD1 (6 bases). Germline CDR1 and CDR2: MNHEY and SVGAGI. Trimming pared 4 bases from V and 1 base from J, leaving 11 bases between. The CDR3 totals 14 residues.

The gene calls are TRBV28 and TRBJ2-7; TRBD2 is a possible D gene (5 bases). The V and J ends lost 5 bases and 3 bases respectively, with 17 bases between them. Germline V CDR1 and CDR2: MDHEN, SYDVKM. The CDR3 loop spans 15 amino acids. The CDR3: CASSPIVTGFYEQYF. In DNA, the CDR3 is TGTGCCAGCAGTCCGATAGTAACGGGGTTCTACGAGCAGTACTTC.

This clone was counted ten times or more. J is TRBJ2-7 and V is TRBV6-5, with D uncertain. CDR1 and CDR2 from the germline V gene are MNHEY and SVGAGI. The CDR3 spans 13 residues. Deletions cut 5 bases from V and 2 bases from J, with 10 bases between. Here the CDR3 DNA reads TGTGCCAGCAGTCCCCGTCTCCCCTACGAGCAGTACGTC. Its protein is CASSPRLPYEQYV.

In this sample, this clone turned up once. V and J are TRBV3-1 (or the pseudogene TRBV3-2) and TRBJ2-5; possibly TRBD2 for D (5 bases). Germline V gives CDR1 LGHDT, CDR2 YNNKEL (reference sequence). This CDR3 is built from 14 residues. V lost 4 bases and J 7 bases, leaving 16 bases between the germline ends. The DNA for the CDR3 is TGTGCCAGCAGCCCGATAGGGTTCGAGGGGACCCAGTACTTC. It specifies CASSPIGFEGTQYF.

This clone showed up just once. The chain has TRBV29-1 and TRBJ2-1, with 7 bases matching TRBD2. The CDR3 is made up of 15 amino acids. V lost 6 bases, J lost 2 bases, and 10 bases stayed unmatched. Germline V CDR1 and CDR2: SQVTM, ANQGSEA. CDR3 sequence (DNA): TGCAGCGTCGTTCCGACTAGCCAAACCTACAATGAGCAGTTCTTC. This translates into CSVVPTSQTYNEQFF.

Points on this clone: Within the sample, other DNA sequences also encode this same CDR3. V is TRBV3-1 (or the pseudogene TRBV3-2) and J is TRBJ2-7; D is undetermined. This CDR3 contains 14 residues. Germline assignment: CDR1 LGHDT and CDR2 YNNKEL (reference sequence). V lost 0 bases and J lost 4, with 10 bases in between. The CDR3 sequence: CASSQDSFSYEQYF. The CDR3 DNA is TGTGCCAGCAGCCAAGATAGCTTTTCTTACGAGCAGTACTTC.

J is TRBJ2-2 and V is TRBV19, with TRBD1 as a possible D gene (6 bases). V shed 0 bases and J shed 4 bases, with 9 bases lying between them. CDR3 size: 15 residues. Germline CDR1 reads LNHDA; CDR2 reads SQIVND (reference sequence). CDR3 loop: CASSIERRGTGELFF. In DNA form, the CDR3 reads TGTGCCAGTAGTATAGAGCGCAGGGGCACCGGGGAGCTGTTTTTT.

The CDR3 reads CASSLREGFTDTQYF. As DNA, the CDR3 is TGTGCCAGCAGCTTACGTGAGGGATTCACAGATACGCAGTATTTT. The V gene is TRBV7-3, the J gene TRBJ2-3; D might be TRBD2 (5 bases). CDR3 length: 15 amino acids. The V and J ends lost 2 bases and 2 bases respectively, with 11 bases between them. Germline loops: CDR1 SGHTA, CDR2 FQGTGA.

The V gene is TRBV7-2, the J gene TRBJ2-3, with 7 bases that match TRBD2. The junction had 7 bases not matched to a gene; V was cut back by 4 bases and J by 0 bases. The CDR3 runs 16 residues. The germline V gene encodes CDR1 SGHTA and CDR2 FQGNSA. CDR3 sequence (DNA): TGTGCCAGCAGCTCCGGACTAGTTATGAGCACAGATACGCAGTATTTT. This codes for CASSSGLVMSTDTQYF.

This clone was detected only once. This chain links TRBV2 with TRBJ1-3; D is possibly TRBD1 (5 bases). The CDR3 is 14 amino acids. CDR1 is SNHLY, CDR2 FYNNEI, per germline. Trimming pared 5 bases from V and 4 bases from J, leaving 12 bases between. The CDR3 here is CASSRTQGGNTIYF. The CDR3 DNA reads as TGTGCCAGCAGTCGGACGCAGGGAGGAAACACCATATATTTT.

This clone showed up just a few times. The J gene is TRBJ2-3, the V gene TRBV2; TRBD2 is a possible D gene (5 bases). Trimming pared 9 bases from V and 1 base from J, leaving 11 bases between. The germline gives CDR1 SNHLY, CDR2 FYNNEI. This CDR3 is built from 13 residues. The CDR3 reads CARDDGGTDTQYF. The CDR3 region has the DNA TGTGCCAGAGACGACGGGGGCACAGATACGCAGTATTTT.